This T cell receptor (beta chain) was recorded in a study of PD-L1 blockade in urothelial cancer. In germline, CDR1 is SEHNR, CDR2 FQNEAQ (reference sequence). V lost 5 bases, J lost 3 bases, and 10 bases lay in between. The CDR3 contains 13 residues. Repertoires were generated with immunoSEQ multiplex PCR, while TCRdb's copy carries only in-frame clones and drops some. The table lists fewer than 50,000 clones, 75% to 90% of them singletons. The time point is: peripheral blood 6 weeks after treatment start. V and J are TRBV7-9 and TRBJ1-1, with D tentatively TRBD1 (6 bases). This sequence originates from a man between 60 and 70 years old with urothelial cancer. Sequencing was performed on PBMCs, taken around atezolizumab (anti-PD-L1) treatment. The CDR3 loop is CASSIGGHTEAFF. CDR3 coding DNA: TGTGCCAGCAGCATAGGGGGGCACACTGAAGCTTTCTTT.